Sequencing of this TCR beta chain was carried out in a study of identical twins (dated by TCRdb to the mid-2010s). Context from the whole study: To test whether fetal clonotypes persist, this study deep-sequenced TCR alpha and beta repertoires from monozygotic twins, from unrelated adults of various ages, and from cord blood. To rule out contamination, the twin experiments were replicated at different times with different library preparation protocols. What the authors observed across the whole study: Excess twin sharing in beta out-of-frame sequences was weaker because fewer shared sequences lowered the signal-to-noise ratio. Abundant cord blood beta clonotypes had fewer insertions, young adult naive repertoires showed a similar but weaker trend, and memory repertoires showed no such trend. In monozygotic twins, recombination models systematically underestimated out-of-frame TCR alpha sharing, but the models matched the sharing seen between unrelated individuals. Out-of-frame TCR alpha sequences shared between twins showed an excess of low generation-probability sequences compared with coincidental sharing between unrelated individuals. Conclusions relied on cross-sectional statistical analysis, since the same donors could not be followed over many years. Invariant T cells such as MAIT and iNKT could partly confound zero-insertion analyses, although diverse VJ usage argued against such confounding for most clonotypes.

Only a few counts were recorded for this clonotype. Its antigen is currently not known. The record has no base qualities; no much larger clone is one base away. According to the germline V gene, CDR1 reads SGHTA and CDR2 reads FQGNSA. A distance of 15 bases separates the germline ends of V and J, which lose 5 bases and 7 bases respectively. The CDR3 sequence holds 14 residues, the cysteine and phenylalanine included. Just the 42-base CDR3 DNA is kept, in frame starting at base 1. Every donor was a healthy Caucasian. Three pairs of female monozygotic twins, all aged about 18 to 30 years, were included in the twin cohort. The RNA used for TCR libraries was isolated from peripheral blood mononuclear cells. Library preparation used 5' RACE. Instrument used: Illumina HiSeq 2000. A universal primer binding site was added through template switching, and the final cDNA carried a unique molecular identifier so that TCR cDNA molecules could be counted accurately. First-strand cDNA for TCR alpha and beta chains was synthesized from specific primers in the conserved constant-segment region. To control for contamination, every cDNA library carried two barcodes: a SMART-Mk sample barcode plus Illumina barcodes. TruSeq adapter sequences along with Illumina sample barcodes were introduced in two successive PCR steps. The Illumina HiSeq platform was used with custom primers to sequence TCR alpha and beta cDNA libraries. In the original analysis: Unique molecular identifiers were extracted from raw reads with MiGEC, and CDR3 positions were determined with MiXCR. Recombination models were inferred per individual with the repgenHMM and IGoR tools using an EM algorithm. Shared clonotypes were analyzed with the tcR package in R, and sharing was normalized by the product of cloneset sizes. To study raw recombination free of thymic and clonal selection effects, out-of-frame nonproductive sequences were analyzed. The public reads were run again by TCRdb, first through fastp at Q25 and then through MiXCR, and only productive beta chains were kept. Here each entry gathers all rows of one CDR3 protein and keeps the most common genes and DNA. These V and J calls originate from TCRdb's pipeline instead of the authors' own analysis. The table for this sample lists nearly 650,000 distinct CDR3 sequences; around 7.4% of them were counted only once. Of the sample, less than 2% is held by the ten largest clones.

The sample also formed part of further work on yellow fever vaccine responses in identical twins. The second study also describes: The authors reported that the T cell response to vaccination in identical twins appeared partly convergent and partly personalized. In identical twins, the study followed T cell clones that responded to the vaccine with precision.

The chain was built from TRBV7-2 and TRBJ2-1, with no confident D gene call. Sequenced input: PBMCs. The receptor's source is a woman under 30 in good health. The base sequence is TGTGCCAGCAGCCGCTCCCGACCCAATAATGAGCAGTTCTTC. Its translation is CASSRSRPNNEQFF. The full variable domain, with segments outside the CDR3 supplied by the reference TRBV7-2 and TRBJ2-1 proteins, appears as GAGVSQSPSNKVTEKGKDVELRCDPISGHTALYWYRQSLGQGLEFLIYFQGNSAPDKSGLPSDRFSAERTGGSVSTLTIQRTQQEDSAVYLCASSRSRPNNEQFFGPGTRLTVL.